A single sample is the source of the 29 T cell receptor beta chains below, sequenced in a study of post-analysis software for immune sequencing data. General study points: Higher frequency in patients than in controls was seen for roughly five TRBV segments, with TRBV5-6, TRBV5-1 and TRBV20-1 among them.

Their antigens are not known. The TCR beta cDNA libraries contained unique molecular identifiers. TCRdb reprocessed the PCR reads with MiXCR, giving one entry per CDR3 protein. In the table there are 450,000 or so distinct CDR3 sequences, roughly 45% of which are singletons. The sequenced sample was blood. The receptors come from a girl between 5 and 17 years old with multiple sclerosis.

The chain links TRBV5-1 to TRBJ1-6; 7 positions agree with TRBD1. Losses at the gene ends were 4 bases for V and 5 bases for J; bases not matched to a gene: 6. The CDR3 extends over 15 amino acids. Germline V lookup: CDR1 SGHRS, CDR2 YFSETQ. CDR3 DNA: TGCGCCAGCAGCATTCCCGGGACAGATAATTCACCCCTCCACTTT. Amino acids: CASSIPGTDNSPLHF.

The chain carries TRBV2 and TRBJ2-7; D is unclear. The CDR3 extends over 13 amino acids. Trimming left V 3 bases short and J 3 bases short, with 9 bases between. Germline CDR1 reads SNHLY; CDR2 reads FYNNEI. The CDR3 spells CASSEGSYYEQYF. The CDR3 nucleotides read TGTGCCAGCAGTGAGGGTTCCTACTACGAGCAGTACTTC.

This clonotype was picked up one time. The chain employs TRBV27 and TRBJ2-3, with 7 positions matching TRBD1. V trimming: 7 bases; J trimming: 2 bases; junction bases outside the gene matches: 9. Germline CDR1 is MNHEY and CDR2 is SMNVEV (reference sequence). This CDR3 is 15 amino acids long. The CDR3 bases are TGTGCCAGCAAGCCCACGACAGGGCACACAGATACGCAGTATTTT. Translating gives CASKPTTGHTDTQYF.

This clonotype was detected a few times. The chain employs TRBV28 and TRBJ2-1; tentatively, D is TRBD2 (6 bases). CDR1 and CDR2 (germline): MDHEN, SYDVKM. CDR3 length: 17 amino acids. V lost 5 bases and J 0 bases, leaving 17 bases between the germline ends. The CDR3: CASSLLAYSSSYNEQFF. CDR3 DNA: TGTGCCAGCAGTCTACTAGCTTACTCGAGCTCCTACAATGAGCAGTTCTTC.

The V gene is TRBV4-2, the J gene TRBJ2-1; no definite D call. This CDR3 contains 15 residues. Germline CDR1 and CDR2: LGHNA and YNFKEQ. Trimming took off 4 bases at V and 5 bases at J, with 15 bases between the two ends. Written as DNA, the CDR3 is TGTGCCAGCAGCCCCGCTTCCCCCTCGGACAATGAGCAGTTCTTC. Residues: CASSPASPSDNEQFF.

Points on this clonotype: A read error may be the cause here, since a much bigger clone is one base away. The rearrangement joins TRBV9 to TRBJ2-3, with 9 nucleotides matching TRBD1. J lost 4 bases, V lost 1 base, and 13 bases had no gene match. Looked up from germline, CDR1 is SGDLS and CDR2 is YYNGEE. The CDR3 has 18 amino acids. The CDR3 DNA is TGTGCCAGCAGCGTAAACCCCCGGGGACAGGGTGGCTCAGATACGCAGTATTTT. This encodes CASSVNPRGQGGSDTQYF.

The V and J genes are TRBV6-1 and TRBJ1-1, with D possibly matching TRBD1 (5 bases). Germline CDR1 MNHNS, CDR2 SASEGT. The ends were cut back, 7 bases at V and 1 base at J, with 16 bases in the middle. CDR3 length equals 15 residues. The CDR3 DNA sequence: TGTGCCAGCATGCCAGGGCGGGTGGGGAACACTGAAGCTTTCTTT. Translating it yields CASMPGRVGNTEAFF.

The V call is TRBV7-4, the J call TRBJ2-7; 12 nucleotides match TRBD2. The assigned J gene may be wrong: the sequence end matches TRBJ2-5 better. Per germline, CDR1 SGHVT and CDR2 SQSDAQ. This CDR3 is built from 15 residues. For the CDR3, the DNA is TGTGCCAGCAGCTCGCGACTAGCGGGAGCAAAGACCCAGTACTTC. As protein: CASSSRLAGAKTQYF.

This clonotype has more than one count but fewer than ten. The J gene is TRBJ2-7, the V gene TRBV5-1, with D uncertain. The CDR3 consists of 15 residues. CDR1 is SGHRS, CDR2 YFSETQ, per germline. The V end was cut by 3 bases, the J end by 0 bases, with 13 bases between. DNA of the CDR3: TGCGCCAGCAGCTACAACAGCTTAAGCTCCTACGAGCAGTACTTC. Amino acids: CASSYNSLSSYEQYF. The full variable domain, completed using reference TRBV5-1 and TRBJ2-7, is KAGVTQTPRYLIKTRGQQVTLSCSPISGHRSVSWYQQTPGQGLQFLFEYFSETQRNKGNFPGRFSGRQFSNSRSEMNVSTLELGDSALYLCASSYNSLSSYEQYFGPGTRLTVT.

The gene calls are TRBV9 and TRBJ2-1, with 10 bases matching TRBD2. The V segment lost 0 bases and the J segment 8 bases; nucleotides outside the gene matches: 5. This CDR3 spans 15 amino acids. Germline assignment: CDR1 SGDLS and CDR2 YYNGEE. This CDR3 reads CASSVAPSGSYEQFF. CDR3 sequence (DNA): TGTGCCAGCAGCGTAGCCCCTAGCGGGAGCTATGAGCAGTTCTTC.

This clonotype has only a few counts. The gene calls are TRBV7-3 and TRBJ1-2, with 8 bases matching TRBD1. The CDR3 sequence is 14 residues long. Germline lookup yields CDR1 SGHTA and CDR2 FQGTGA. J was trimmed by 6 bases and V by 4 bases; bases with no gene match: 7. The CDR3 reads CASSSGQGSNGYTF. The CDR3 nucleotides are TGTGCCAGCAGCTCCGGACAGGGATCCAATGGCTACACCTTC. The full variable domain, its missing parts supplied by reference TRBV7-3 and TRBJ1-2, is GAGVSQTPSNKVTEKGKYVELRCDPISGHTALYWYRQSLGQGPEFLIYFQGTGAADDSGLPNDRFFAVRPEGSVSTLKIQRTERGDSAVYLCASSSGQGSNGYTFGSGTRLTVV.

The rearrangement uses TRBV29-1 and TRBJ1-2; D might be TRBD1 (6 bases). Per the germline V gene, CDR1 is SQVTM and CDR2 is ANQGSEA. The CDR3 is made up of 10 amino acids. V shed 7 bases and J shed 6 bases, with 9 bases lying between them. The CDR3 sequence: CSAHRDGYTF. CDR3 nucleotides: TGCAGCGCCCACAGGGATGGCTACACCTTC.

With respect to this clonotype: Its ends do not fully match the called genes, so a read error is possible. The chain uses TRBV4-1 and TRBJ2-1, with 9 nucleotides matching TRBD1. Germline CDR1 MGHRA, CDR2 YSYEKL. This CDR3 has 14 residues. The CDR3 DNA reads as TGCGTCAGCAGCCAGGAACAGGGGGCGATTGAGCAGTTCTTC. It codes for CVSSQEQGAIEQFF.

The chain combines TRBV2 with TRBJ1-5; possibly TRBD1 for D (5 bases). This CDR3 is built from 15 residues. Between the trimmed V and J ends, which lost 5 bases and 7 bases, there was a span of 18 bases. Germline CDR1 is SNHLY and CDR2 is FYNNEI. The CDR3: CASSIAGGIGQPQHF. The CDR3 DNA reads TGTGCCAGCAGTATCGCCGGGGGGATCGGGCAGCCCCAGCATTTT.

The chain links TRBV4-3 to TRBJ1-1, with D perhaps TRBD1 (5 bases). V lost 1 base and J 5 bases, leaving 8 bases between the germline ends. Germline assignment: CDR1 LGHNA and CDR2 YSLEER. The CDR3 is made up of 13 amino acids. The CDR3 loop reads CASSQGPGTEAFF. CDR3 coding DNA: TGCGCCAGCAGCCAAGGTCCAGGGACTGAAGCTTTCTTT.

There are many counts of this clonotype. This sequence joins TRBV27 and TRBJ2-7; 8 nucleotides match TRBD1. From germline, CDR1 is MNHEY and CDR2 SMNVEV (reference sequence). With V trimmed by 6 bases and J by 3 bases, 7 bases remained unmatched. The CDR3 has 14 residues. The CDR3 nucleotides are TGTGCCAGCAGCCGCCAGACAGGGGACTACGAGCAGTACTTC. This codes for CASSRQTGDYEQYF.

The rearrangement links TRBV20-1 to TRBJ2-3, with D perhaps TRBD2 (5 bases). CDR1 and CDR2 (germline): DFQATT, SNEGSKA (reference sequence). Trimming took off 1 base at V and 3 bases at J, with 11 bases between the two ends. This CDR3 is built from 14 residues. The CDR3, as DNA: TGCAGTGCTAGAGCGTACGGGGATACAGATACGCAGTATTTT. Translating it yields CSARAYGDTDTQYF.

This clonotype has just a few counts. V usage is TRBV12-5 and J usage is TRBJ2-3; the match to TRBD2 covers 10 bases. Germline trimming cut 6 bases from V and 4 bases from J; bases unmatched to any gene: 7. Germline CDR1 and CDR2: LGHNT and FRNRAP. The CDR3 runs to 15 residues. For the CDR3, the DNA is TGTGCTAGTGGAATAGCGGGAGGATTGGCAGATACGCAGTATTTT. Amino acid sequence: CASGIAGGLADTQYF.

The CDR3: CASSLSGQDIYEQYF. DNA of the CDR3: TGTGCCAGCAGCTTATCGGGACAGGATATCTACGAGCAGTACTTC. The J gene is TRBJ2-7, the V gene TRBV7-9; 8 bases fit TRBD1. Trimming at V came to 2 bases and at J to 3 bases, leaving 6 bases not matched to a gene. Germline V CDR1 and CDR2: SEHNR, FQNEAQ (reference sequence). CDR3 length equals 15 residues.

Written as DNA, the CDR3 is TGCGCCAGCAGCTCCGACAGGGACCGAAATACGCAGTATTTT. Translation gives CASSSDRDRNTQYF. The chain links TRBV5-1 to TRBJ2-3; 7 bases match TRBD1. Losses at the gene ends were 3 bases for V and 7 bases for J; bases not matched to a gene: 8. The germline V gene encodes CDR1 SGHRS and CDR2 YFSETQ. The CDR3 spans 14 residues.

The chain links TRBV25-1 to TRBJ1-4, with TRBD1 matching 8 bases. Germline V lookup: CDR1 MGHDK, CDR2 SYGVNS. V shed 3 bases and J 4 bases; nucleotides not matched to a gene: 4. This CDR3 is 15 amino acids long. This CDR3 is CASSDKTGDNEKLFF. CDR3 sequence (DNA): TGTGCCAGCAGTGACAAGACAGGGGATAATGAAAAACTGTTTTTT.

The chain couples TRBV3-1 to TRBJ2-1; 12 bases are a match to TRBD2. With 0 bases clipped from V and 3 bases from J, the junction kept 15 bases outside the gene matches. The CDR3 extends over 21 amino acids. CDR1 is LGHDT, CDR2 YNNKEL, per germline (reference sequence). CDR3 nucleotide sequence: TGTGCCAGCAGCCAAGAAAGGGTGAATCTAGCGGGAGGGTACTTCTACAATGAGCAGTTCTTC. Protein sequence: CASSQERVNLAGGYFYNEQFF.

V and J are TRBV20-1 and TRBJ1-2; no reliable D call. The CDR3 sequence is 13 residues long. The V end lost 6 bases, the J end lost 3 bases, and 14 bases lay between the germline ends. Germline V gene lookup returns CDR1 DFQATT and CDR2 SNEGSKA (reference sequence). CDR3 in amino acids: CSAPPDSDYGYTF. For the CDR3, the DNA is TGCAGTGCCCCCCCCGACTCGGACTATGGCTACACCTTC.

CDR3 DNA sequence: TGCAGTGCTAGGAAGGCAGGGGGCGCGGAACAGCCCCAGCATTTT. Translated: CSARKAGGAEQPQHF. V is TRBV20-1 and J is TRBJ1-5; 8 nucleotides align to TRBD1. With 3 bases clipped from V and 7 bases from J, the junction kept 11 bases outside the gene matches. Germline CDR1 reads DFQATT; CDR2 reads SNEGSKA (reference sequence). The length of the CDR3 is 15 residues.

The V gene is TRBV11-2, the J gene TRBJ2-7; 10 nucleotides align to TRBD2. Germline CDR1 and CDR2: SGHAT and FQNNGV. This CDR3 contains 16 residues. J gave up 3 bases and V 1 base, and 6 bases lay outside the gene matches. CDR3: CASSLGLAGGVYEQYF. The CDR3 bases are TGTGCCAGCAGCTTAGGATTAGCGGGAGGAGTCTACGAGCAGTACTTC. Using reference TRBV11-2 and TRBJ2-7 for the parts outside the CDR3, the full variable domain is EAGVAQSPRYKIIEKRQSVAFWCNPISGHATLYWYQQILGQGPKLLIQFQNNGVVDDSQLPKDRFSAERLKGVDSTLKIQPAKLEDSAVYLCASSLGLAGGVYEQYFGPGTRLTVT.

V is TRBV7-9 and J is TRBJ1-2; D is undetermined. The CDR3 covers 13 residues. The ends were cut back, 6 bases at V and 4 bases at J, with 12 bases in the middle. CDR1 is SEHNR, CDR2 FQNEAQ, per germline (reference sequence). The CDR3 here is CASSIDGLYGYTF. The CDR3 nucleotides are TGTGCCAGCAGTATAGACGGCCTCTATGGCTACACCTTC.

The CDR3 protein is CASSTGSGGNIQYF. The CDR3 bases are TGTGCCAGCTCCACCGGAAGCGGTGGGAACATTCAGTACTTC. This rearrangement joins TRBV18 to TRBJ2-4; possibly TRBD2 for D (5 bases). This CDR3 is 14 amino acids long. Trimming removed 6 bases from V and 7 bases from J, with 16 bases in between. Per germline, CDR1 KGHSH and CDR2 LQKENI.

A few counts support this clonotype. The rearrangement uses TRBV29-1 and TRBJ2-5; 13 bases are a match to TRBD2. The CDR3 runs to 15 residues. V lost 3 bases, J lost 5 bases, and 6 bases stayed unmatched. Germline CDR1 is SQVTM and CDR2 is ANQGSEA. CDR3 in DNA: TGCAGCGTTGAGGGACTAGCGGGAATCGGGGAGACCCAGTACTTC. Amino acids: CSVEGLAGIGETQYF.

The gene calls are TRBV7-8 and TRBJ1-2, with TRBD1 as a possible D gene (6 bases). Germline-derived CDR1 and CDR2 are SGHVS and FQNEAQ. This CDR3 is 14 amino acids long. V shed 7 bases and J shed 8 bases, with 20 bases lying between them. Here the CDR3 reads CASTPGGGAYGYTF. As DNA, the CDR3 is TGTGCCAGCACCCCCGGGGGGGGCGCATACGGCTACACCTTC.